Listed below are T cell receptor beta chains from one sample, sequenced in a study of tumor and adjacent non-tumor tissue in lung cancer. Each CDR3 protein gets one entry after TCRdb re-called the multiplex PCR reads with MiXCR. Of 65,000 to 95,000 distinct CDR3 sequences listed, approximately 68% are singletons. The sequenced sample was lung tumor tissue. These receptors were obtained from a woman aged 70-85 years with non-small cell lung cancer. The CDR3 runs from the conserved cysteine through the conserved F or W. D genes are given only for firm matches. Clone size is given for some rows only: seen once, a few or many times, or a class if the clone is expanded.

J	V	D	size	CDR3	DNA
TRBJ2-5	TRBV20-1	-	-	CSAMVGRTEETQCF	TGCAGTGCTATGGTTGGGCGCACCGAAGAGACCCAGTGCTTC
TRBJ1-1	TRBV4-1	-	-	CASSIWIENTEAFF	TGCGCCAGCAGCATCTGGATAGAGAACACAGAAGCTTTCTTT
TRBJ2-1	TRBV11-1	TRBD1	-	CASSGDRGSYEQFF	TGTGCCAGCAGCGGAGACAGGGGGTCTTATGAGCAATTCTTC
TRBJ2-5	TRBV6-5	TRBD2	-	CASNYSLGGGEETQYF	TGTGCCAGCAACTACTCGCTTGGGGGGGGGGAAGAGACCCAGTACTTC
TRBJ2-1	TRBV12-3/TRBV12-4	TRBD2	-	CASSLRTSGSYNEQFF	TGTGCCAGCAGTCTTAGGACTAGCGGGAGTTACAATGAGCAGTTTTTC
TRBJ2-7	TRBV4-2	-	once	CASSQEDGHYF	TGTGCCAGCAGCCAAGAAGATGGGCACTACTTC
TRBJ1-2	TRBV5-1	TRBD1	-	CASSSDRADLYGYTF	TGCGCCAGCAGCTCGGACAGGGCCGACCTCTATGGCTACACCTTC
TRBJ1-2	TRBV14	-	-	CASGQDRVGIIFYGYTF	TGTGCCAGCGGCCAAGATAGGGTCGGGATAATTTTCTATGGCTACACCTTC
TRBJ2-5	TRBV7-3	-	-	CASSQGGRKQETQYF	TGTGCCAGCAGCCAGGGAGGCCGGAAACAAGAGACCCAGTACTTC
TRBJ1-1	TRBV6-4	-	few	CASSDSANTEAFF	TGTGCCAGCAGTGACTCTGCGAACACTGAAGCTTTCTTT
TRBJ1-5	TRBV4-2	TRBD1	-	CASSQGTGGSDQLQHF	TGTGCCAGCAGCCAAGGGACAGGAGGAAGCGATCAGCTCCAGCATTTT
TRBJ2-7	TRBV6-5	-	-	CASSYSRRGYYERYF	TGTGCCAGCAGTTACTCGAGGCGGGGCTACTACGAGCGCTACTTC
TRBJ2-1	TRBV20-1	TRBD2	-	CSASDRTSGSSYNEQFF	TGCAGTGCTAGTGACCGAACTAGCGGGAGCTCCTACAATGAGCAGTTCTTC
TRBJ2-2	TRBV7-8	-	-	CASERTGTVSTGKLFF	TGTGCCAGTGAAAGAACCGGGACGGTGAGCACCGGGAAGCTGTTTTTT
TRBJ2-1	TRBV20-1	TRBD1	-	CSARDPDRDEQFF	TGCAGTGCTAGAGATCCGGACAGGGATGAGCAGTTCTTC
TRBJ2-6	TRBV5-4	-	-	CASSFDGLLGANVMTF	TGTGCCAGCAGCTTCGACGGGTTATTGGGGGCCAACGTCATGACTTTC
TRBJ1-1	TRBV11-1	-	few	CASSLEGAGYEAFF	TGTGCCAGCAGCTTAGAAGGGGCTGGGTACGAAGCTTTCTTT
TRBJ2-3	TRBV20-1	TRBD1	-	CSATTGTGWTDTQYF	TGCAGTGCTACCACCGGGACAGGGTGGACAGATACGCAGTATTTT
TRBJ1-6	TRBV28	-	-	CASSSPGAGPYSPLHF	TGTGCCAGCAGTTCCCCCGGGGCAGGGCCTTATTCACCCCTCCACTTT
TRBJ2-7	TRBV12-3/TRBV12-4	-	-	CASRGEDSQAYEQYF	TGTGCCAGCAGGGGGGAGGACAGCCAGGCATACGAGCAGTACTTC
TRBJ1-4	TRBV6-6	-	-	CASSYSSRVKGEKLFF	TGTGCCAGTAGTTACTCGAGTCGTGTCAAGGGGGAAAAACTGTTTTTT
TRBJ2-2	TRBV28	TRBD1	many	CASSDRDRGRGELFF	TGTGCCAGCAGTGACCGGGACAGGGGGCGAGGGGAGCTGTTTTTT
TRBJ2-7	TRBV5-6	-	many	CASTRDHYEQYF	TGTGCCAGCACCAGGGACCACTACGAGCAGTACTTC
TRBJ1-5	TRBV24-1	-	-	CATSRGGEPQHF	TGTGCCACCTCCCGGGGAGGTGAGCCTCAGCATTTT
TRBJ2-7	TRBV6-6	-	-	CASREVSVSYEQYF	TGTGCCAGCAGAGAGGTTAGCGTGAGTTACGAGCAGTACTTC
TRBJ2-5	TRBV5-1	TRBD2	-	CASSPHIGRTETQYF	TGCGCCAGCAGTCCCCATATCGGGAGGACAGAGACCCAGTACTTC
TRBJ1-5	TRBV5-6	-	many	CASSKTADQPQHF	TGTGCCAGCAGCAAGACAGCGGATCAGCCCCAGCATTTT
TRBJ2-7	TRBV4-1	-	-	CASSQDRAILEQYF	TGCGCCAGCAGCCAAGATCGGGCTATACTGGAGCAGTACTTC
TRBJ1-2	TRBV5-5	-	-	CASSLAPRSDYGYTF	TGTGCCAGCAGCTTGGCCCCCCGCAGTGATTATGGCTACACCTTC
TRBJ2-3	TRBV11-2	-	-	CDSSSGISGASTDTQYF	TGTGACAGCAGCTCAGGTATTAGCGGAGCAAGCACAGATACGCAGTATTTT
TRBJ2-1	TRBV29-1	-	medium-sized	CSVRPLESSYNEQFF	TGCAGCGTTCGACCACTTGAAAGCTCCTACAATGAGCAGTTCTTC
TRBJ2-1	TRBV29-1	TRBD2	-	CSVTRLADHFSRNEQFF	TGCAGCGTTACGCGACTAGCGGACCACTTCTCTCGCAATGAGCAGTTCTTC
TRBJ1-1	TRBV20-1	TRBD1	-	CSTRNRGLAEAFF	TGCAGTACTAGAAACAGGGGGCTCGCTGAAGCTTTCTTT
TRBJ2-5	TRBV12-5	-	-	CASGFSGNQETHYF	TGTGCTAGTGGCTTCAGTGGAAACCAAGAGACCCATTACTTC
TRBJ2-7	TRBV11-1	-	many	CASSLDQSGNPQYF	TGTGCCAGCAGCTTAGACCAATCAGGGAACCCGCAGTACTTC
TRBJ2-1	TRBV11-2	-	-	CASSRTGTDNEQFF	TGTGCCAGCTCCCGAACGGGGACCGACAATGAGCAGTTCTTC
TRBJ2-3	TRBV5-4	-	-	CVSSFQPGTDTQYF	TGTGTCAGCAGCTTCCAGCCGGGAACAGATACGCAGTATTTT